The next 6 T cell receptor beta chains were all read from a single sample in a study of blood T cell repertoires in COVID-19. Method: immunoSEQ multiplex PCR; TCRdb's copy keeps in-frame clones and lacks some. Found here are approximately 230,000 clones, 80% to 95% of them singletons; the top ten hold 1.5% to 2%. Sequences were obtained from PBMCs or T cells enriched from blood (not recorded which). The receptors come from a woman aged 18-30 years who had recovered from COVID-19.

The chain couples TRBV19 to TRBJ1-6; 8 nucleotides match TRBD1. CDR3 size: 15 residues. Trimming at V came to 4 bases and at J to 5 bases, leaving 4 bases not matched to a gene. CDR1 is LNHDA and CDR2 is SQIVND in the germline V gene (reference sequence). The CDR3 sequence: CASSTSQGDNSPLHF. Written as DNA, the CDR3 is TGTGCCAGTAGTACCTCACAGGGGGATAATTCACCCCTCCACTTT.

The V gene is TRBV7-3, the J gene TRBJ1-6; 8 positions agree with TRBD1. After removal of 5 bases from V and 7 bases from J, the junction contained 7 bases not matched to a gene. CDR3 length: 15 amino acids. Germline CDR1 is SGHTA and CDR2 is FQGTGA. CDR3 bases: TGTGCCAGCAGCACGGGGACAGGAGACAATTCACCCCTCCACTTT. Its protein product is CASSTGTGDNSPLHF.

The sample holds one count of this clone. CDR3 coding DNA: TGTGCCAGCAGTTACGATGGTCATGGTAGCGAAGCTTTCTTT. Residues: CASSYDGHGSEAFF. The genes are TRBV6-5 and TRBJ1-1, with D unresolved. Trimming cost V 2 bases and J 8 bases, with 15 bases left between them. The length of the CDR3 is 14 residues. Per germline, CDR1 MNHEY and CDR2 SVGAGI.

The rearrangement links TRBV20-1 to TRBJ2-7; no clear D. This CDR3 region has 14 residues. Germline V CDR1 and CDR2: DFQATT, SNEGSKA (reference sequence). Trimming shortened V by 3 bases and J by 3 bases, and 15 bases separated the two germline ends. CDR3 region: CSASNPLLNYEQYF. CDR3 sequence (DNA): TGCAGTGCTAGTAATCCCCTACTGAACTACGAGCAGTACTTC.

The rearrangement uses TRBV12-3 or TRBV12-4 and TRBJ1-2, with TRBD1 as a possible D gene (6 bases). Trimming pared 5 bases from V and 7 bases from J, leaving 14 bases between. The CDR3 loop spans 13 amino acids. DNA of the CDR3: TGTGCCAGCAGTAACCGACAGGCCCCTGGCTACACCTTC. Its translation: CASSNRQAPGYTF.

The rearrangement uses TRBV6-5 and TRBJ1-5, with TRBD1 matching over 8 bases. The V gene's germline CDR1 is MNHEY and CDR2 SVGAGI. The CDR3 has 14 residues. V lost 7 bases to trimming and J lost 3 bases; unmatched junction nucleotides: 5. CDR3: CASTTGQDNQPQHF. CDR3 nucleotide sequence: TGTGCCAGCACCACGGGACAGGACAATCAGCCCCAGCATTTT.